These 14 T cell receptor beta chains share one sample of origin, sequenced in a study of HIV-infected patients and healthy controls. TCRdb ran MiXCR on the 5' RACE reads and lists one entry per CDR3 protein. This sample has 65,000 to 70,000 distinct CDR3 sequences, with around 16% found just once. Specimen: CD4+ T cells from blood. All receptors come from a human donor in good health.

This clonotype was detected many times. The V gene is TRBV18, the J gene TRBJ2-1; the D is unclear. The germline V gene encodes CDR1 KGHSH and CDR2 LQKENI. This CDR3 has 16 residues. V was shortened by 0 bases and J by 3 bases, with 12 bases between the two germline ends. CDR3 coding DNA: TGTGCCAGCTCACCACCAGAGACATTTTACTACAATGAGCAGTTCTTC. Protein product: CASSPPETFYYNEQFF.

This clonotype was observed many times. The genes are TRBV6-2 or TRBV6-3 and TRBJ1-5; 7 bases map to TRBD1. The CDR3 loop spans 13 amino acids. In germline, CDR1 is MNHEY, CDR2 SVGEGT. Unmatched junction bases numbered 3, after V lost 6 bases and J lost 4 bases. The CDR3 DNA reads TGTGCCAGCAGACAGGGGCTTAATCAGCCCCAGCATTTT. Amino acid sequence: CASRQGLNQPQHF.

This clonotype was recorded at least ten times. The genes are TRBV28 and TRBJ1-1; tentative D call: TRBD1 (5 bases). The CDR3 length is 15 residues. In germline, CDR1 is MDHEN, CDR2 SYDVKM. V shed 5 bases and J shed 4 bases, with 17 bases lying between them. As DNA, the CDR3 is TGTGCCAGCAGTCCGGCGGAGGGGAAAATCACTGAAGCTTTCTTT. Translating it yields CASSPAEGKITEAFF.

The chain uses TRBV5-5 and TRBJ1-2, with D unclear. Germline V gene data show CDR1 as SGHKS and CDR2 as YYEKEE (reference sequence). Trimming took off 3 bases at V and 3 bases at J, with 15 bases between the two ends. This CDR3 has 15 amino acids. CDR3 coding DNA: TGTGCCAGCAGCTCGGCCGGGGTACTCCACTATGGCTACACCTTC. Protein sequence: CASSSAGVLHYGYTF.

This clonotype has only a few counts. This sequence joins TRBV10-3 and TRBJ1-1, with 9 bases that match TRBD1. There are 13 residues in the CDR3. Per germline, CDR1 ENHRY and CDR2 SYGVKD. Losses at the gene ends were 6 bases for V and 5 bases for J; bases not matched to a gene: 4. The DNA of the CDR3 is TGTGCCATCAGGGGACAGGGTCGTACTGAAGCTTTCTTT. This encodes CAIRGQGRTEAFF.

V gene TRBV18 combines with J gene TRBJ1-5; D uncertain. Trimming shortened V by 1 base and J by 0 bases, and 7 bases separated the two germline ends. The CDR3 spans 15 residues. The germline CDR1 and CDR2 sequences are KGHSH and LQKENI. The CDR3: CASSPLGSSNQPQHF. In DNA form, the CDR3 reads TGTGCCAGCTCACCACTGGGCAGTAGCAATCAGCCCCAGCATTTT. Full variable domain (rest looked up from reference TRBV18 and TRBJ1-5): NAGVMQNPRHLVRRRGQEARLRCSPMKGHSHVYWYRQLPEEGLKFMVYLQKENIIDESGMPKERFSAEFPKEGPSILRIQQVVRGDSAAYFCASSPLGSSNQPQHFGDGTRLSIL.

This clonotype was counted between two and nine times. This chain links TRBV6-2 or TRBV6-3 with TRBJ1-2, with D maybe TRBD1 (6 bases). Germline V gene sequence: CDR1 MNHEY, CDR2 SVGEGT. V was clipped by 6 bases and J by 0 bases, with 14 bases between them. The CDR3 extends over 15 amino acids. This CDR3 is CASSRMTGTNYGYTF. In DNA form, the CDR3 reads TGTGCCAGCAGCCGGATGACAGGAACTAACTATGGCTACACCTTC.

The V and J genes are TRBV20-1 and TRBJ1-1; 7 bases map to TRBD1. The CDR3 has 12 amino acids. V shed 3 bases and J 4 bases; nucleotides not matched to a gene: 2. Germline lookup yields CDR1 DFQATT and CDR2 SNEGSKA (reference sequence). For the CDR3, the DNA is TGCAGTGCTAGTTACAGGGGCACTGAAGCTTTCTTT. Amino acids: CSASYRGTEAFF.

This clonotype occurred a few times. The chain joins TRBV24-1 to TRBJ2-4, with D possibly matching TRBD1 (6 bases). The V end lost 5 bases, the J end lost 1 base, and 14 bases lay between the germline ends. CDR3 length: 16 amino acids. Germline V CDR1 and CDR2: KGHDR, SFDVKD. The CDR3 DNA follows: TGTGCCACCAGTGCAAGTCCAGGGGCGGCCAAAAACATTCAGTACTTC. This codes for CATSASPGAAKNIQYF.

The chain uses TRBV12-3 or TRBV12-4 and TRBJ2-7; no clear D gene. The CDR3 is 11 residues long. V was pared by 2 bases and J by 7 bases, with 6 bases between. CDR3 sequence: CASSLTFEQYF. The CDR3 DNA follows: TGTGCCAGCAGTTTAACGTTTGAGCAGTACTTC.

This clonotype was observed at least ten times. The V and J genes are TRBV27 and TRBJ1-1; 7 bases align to TRBD1. The CDR3 is 17 amino acids. Looked up from germline, CDR1 is MNHEY and CDR2 is SMNVEV (reference sequence). Losses at the gene ends were 4 bases for V and 6 bases for J; bases not matched to a gene: 17. The CDR3 is CASSYRPGRGRDPEAFF. The CDR3 coding sequence is TGTGCCAGCAGTTACCGGCCCGGGAGGGGGCGCGACCCTGAAGCTTTCTTT.

J is TRBJ2-2 and V is TRBV10-3; weak D call: TRBD1 (5 bases). V lost 10 bases to trimming and J lost 3 bases, with 18 bases between them. Germline V gene lookup returns CDR1 ENHRY and CDR2 SYGVKD. The CDR3 length is 15 residues. CDR3 sequence: CATRPGKGYTGELFF. Written as DNA, the CDR3 is TGTGCCACCCGCCCGGGTAAGGGGTACACCGGGGAGCTGTTTTTT.

This clonotype was seen ten or more times. J is TRBJ1-2 and V is TRBV27; a weak D match, TRBD1 (5 bases). Germline CDR1 and CDR2: MNHEY and SMNVEV (reference sequence). The V and J ends lost 3 bases and 7 bases respectively, with 12 bases between them. The CDR3 length is 13 residues. This CDR3 is CASSFFGQAGYTF. Written as DNA, the CDR3 is TGTGCCAGCAGTTTTTTTGGACAAGCTGGCTACACCTTC.

This clonotype was counted between two and nine times. The rearrangement links TRBV5-7 to TRBJ1-1; tentatively, D is TRBD1 (5 bases). Being an ORF, TRBV5-7 has a function that is uncertain. V lost 4 bases and J lost 4, with 17 bases in between. The CDR3 has 15 amino acids. This CDR3 is CASSISAGYGTEAFF. For the CDR3, the DNA is TGTGCCAGCAGCATAAGTGCAGGGTACGGCACTGAAGCTTTCTTT.